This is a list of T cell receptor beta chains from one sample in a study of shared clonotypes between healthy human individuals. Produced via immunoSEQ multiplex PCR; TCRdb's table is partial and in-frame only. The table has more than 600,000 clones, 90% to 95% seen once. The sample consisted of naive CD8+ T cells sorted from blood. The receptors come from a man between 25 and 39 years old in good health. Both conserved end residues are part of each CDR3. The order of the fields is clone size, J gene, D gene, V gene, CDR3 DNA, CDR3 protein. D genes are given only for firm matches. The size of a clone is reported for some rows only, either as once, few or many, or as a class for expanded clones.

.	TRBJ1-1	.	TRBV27	TGTGCCAGCAGTTTTCCGGAGGGTAGGACTTTCTTT	CASSFPEGRTFF
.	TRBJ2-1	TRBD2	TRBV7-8	TGTGCCAGCAGCTTAGCTTCCGGGAGGCCCTTCCTCAATGAGCAGTTCTTC	CASSLASGRPFLNEQFF
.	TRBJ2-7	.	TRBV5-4	TGTGCCAGCAGCTTGAGGCGAGCGGAAGAGCAGTACTTC	CASSLRRAEEQYF
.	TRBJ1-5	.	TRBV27	TGTGCCAGCAGTCCGTTAAGACCCTCGGGGGCAAATCAGCCCCAGCATTTT	CASSPLRPSGANQPQHF
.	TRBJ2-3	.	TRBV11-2	TGTGCCAGCAGCTTACCTTCTACTCTGACTGGAGCAGATACGCAGTATTTT	CASSLPSTLTGADTQYF
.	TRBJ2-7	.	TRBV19	TGTGCCAGTAGTATGATGGGAAGGAGCAACGAGCAGTACTTC	CASSMMGRSNEQYF
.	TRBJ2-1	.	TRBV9	TGTGCCAGCAGCGTAGAGGAGGGTCTGGCCAATGAGCAGTTCTTC	CASSVEEGLANEQFF
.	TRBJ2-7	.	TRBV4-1	TGCGCCAGCAGCCAAGTGTCGGCCTACGAGCAGTACTTC	CASSQVSAYEQYF
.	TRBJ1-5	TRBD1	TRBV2	TGTGCCAGCAGTGATGGGACAGTCGGCAATCAGCCCCAGCATTTT	CASSDGTVGNQPQHF
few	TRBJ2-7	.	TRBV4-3	TGCGCCAGCAGCCCATCAAGGACATATGAGCAGTACTTC	CASSPSRTYEQYF
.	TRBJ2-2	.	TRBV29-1	TGCAGCGTTGCAGGGGCCGACACCGGGGAGCTGTTTTTT	CSVAGADTGELFF
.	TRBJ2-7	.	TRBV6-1	TGTGCCAGCAGTGATGGGGCATTAACCTACGAGCAGTACTTC	CASSDGALTYEQYF
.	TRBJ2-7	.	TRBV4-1	TGCGCCAGCAGCCTGAGGCGAGACAGTAGCTCCTACGAGCAGTACTTC	CASSLRRDSSSYEQYF
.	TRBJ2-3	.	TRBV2	TGTGCCAGCAGTGGGACAAAGGACGGCACAGATACGCAGTATTTT	CASSGTKDGTDTQYF
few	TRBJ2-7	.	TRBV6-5	TGTGCCAGCAGTCCAACAGGGAACGAGCAGTACTTC	CASSPTGNEQYF
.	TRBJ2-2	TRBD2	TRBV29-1	TGCAGCGTTGAAGGGCTAGCGGGAGCGAACACCGGGGAGCTGTTTTTT	CSVEGLAGANTGELFF
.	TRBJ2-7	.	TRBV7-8	TGTGCCAGCAGCCAAAAGGAGGGCCTAGCCCTTGGGGAGCAGTACTTC	CASSQKEGLALGEQYF
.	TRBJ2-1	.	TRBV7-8	TGTGCCAGCAGTTCCCCCTTTGGTCTAGGGGCCTACAATGAGCAGTTCTTC	CASSSPFGLGAYNEQFF
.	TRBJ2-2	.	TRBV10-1	TGCGCCAGTCGGGGGACCTCGGACACCGGGGAGCTGTTTTTT	CASRGTSDTGELFF
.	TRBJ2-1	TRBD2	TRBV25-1	TGTGCCAGCAGAAATGGATTAGCGGGAGAGGGGAATGAGCAGTTCTTC	CASRNGLAGEGNEQFF
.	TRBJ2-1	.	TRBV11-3	TGTGCCAGCAGCTTCTTAGAAGGCGACAATGAGCAGTTCTTC	CASSFLEGDNEQFF
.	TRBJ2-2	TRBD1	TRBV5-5	TGTGCCAGCAGCCTAAAGGTCCGCGACAGGGGATCCGGGGAGCTGTTTTTT	CASSLKVRDRGSGELFF